These 27 T cell receptor beta chains came from one sample sequenced in a study of molecular identifiers for immune sequencing clone quantification (dated by TCRdb to about 2018). The library was built by means of PCR. Instrument used: NextSeq 500. TCRdb trimmed the raw reads at Q25, called clones with MiXCR and kept productive beta chains. A single entry per CDR3 protein holds the most common genes and DNA from its merged rows. This sample comprises a few hundred thousand distinct CDR3 sequences, roughly a quarter of them detected only once. About 0.71% of the sample rests with the top ten. The specimen sequenced was naive CD8+ T cells from blood, with Jurkat cell RNA spiked in. The cell subset or site label corresponds to: FACS-sorted CD8+CD4-CCR7+CD45RA+ naive T cells. All receptors come from a human donor in good health. Some libraries in this study had Jurkat cell RNA spiked in.

This clonotype was seen a handful of times. V and J are TRBV29-1 and TRBJ1-2, with D possibly being TRBD1 (5 bases). The CDR3 spans 14 residues. Trimming removed 1 base from V and 1 base from J, with 10 bases in between. The germline CDR1 and CDR2 sequences are SQVTM and ANQGSEA. The CDR3 region is CSVEVSGLNYGYTF. The CDR3, as DNA: TGCAGCGTTGAAGTTTCGGGGCTTAACTATGGCTACACCTTC.

This clonotype has just a few counts. The chain has TRBV29-1 and TRBJ2-7; TRBD1 matches 7 bases. Losses at the gene ends were 3 bases for V and 3 bases for J; bases not matched to a gene: 5. The CDR3 has 13 amino acids. Germline CDR1 and CDR2: SQVTM and ANQGSEA. CDR3 nucleotide sequence: TGCAGCGTTGAGGGTCAGGGGGTCTACGAGCAGTACTTC. Its translation is CSVEGQGVYEQYF.

Remarks on this clonotype: A read error may account for a junction end that differs from germline. This rearrangement joins TRBV12-3 or TRBV12-4 to TRBJ1-1; TRBD1 agrees at 9 bases. CDR3 length equals 15 residues. This chain's CDR3 is CASSRTGTGRSEASF. DNA of the CDR3: TGTGCCAGCAGTCGCACCGGGACAGGGCGGAGTGAAGCTTCCTTT.

The J gene is TRBJ2-3, the V gene TRBV7-9; D not resolved. V lost 0 bases and J 4 bases, leaving 14 bases between the germline ends. Germline assignment: CDR1 SEHNR and CDR2 FQNEAQ (reference sequence). The CDR3 length is 16 residues. CDR3 DNA: TGTGCCAGCAGCTTAGCGTGGCAGGCAAACGCAGATACGCAGTATTTT. Translation: CASSLAWQANADTQYF.

About this clonotype itself: Possible read error: a much larger clone is one base away. The rearrangement joins TRBV13 to TRBJ1-5; a weak D match, TRBD1 (5 bases). Germline V gene data show CDR1 as PRHDT and CDR2 as FYEKMQ (reference sequence). Trimming shortened V by 5 bases and J by 3 bases, and 20 bases separated the two germline ends. This CDR3 contains 17 residues. CDR3 DNA: TGTGCCAGCAGCCAGCGGGACGGAGGGAGGGACAATCAGCCCCAGCATTTT. Translating it yields CASSQRDGGRDNQPQHF.

This clonotype has a count of ten or more. The chain joins TRBV20-1 to TRBJ2-5; D gene unclear. CDR3 size: 13 residues. The V gene lost 3 bases and the J gene lost 1 base, with 9 bases spanning the gap. Germline loops: CDR1 DFQATT, CDR2 SNEGSKA (reference sequence). CDR3 protein: CSARAALQETQYF. CDR3 nucleotide sequence: TGCAGTGCTAGGGCCGCACTCCAAGAGACCCAGTACTTC.

About this clonotype: With a much larger clone just one base away, this may be a read error. The CDR3 sequence is CASSLEDRGAYEQHF. CDR3 coding DNA: TGTGCCAGCAGCTTAGAGGACAGGGGAGCCTACGAGCAGCACTTC. This chain joins TRBV7-9 and TRBJ2-7; TRBD1 aligns across 9 bases. The CDR3 sequence is 15 residues long. Germline loops: CDR1 SEHNR, CDR2 FQNEAQ (reference sequence).

Concerning this clonotype: The junction differs from germline at one of its ends, possibly a read error. The genes are TRBV27 and TRBJ1-5; no clear D. Per the germline V gene, CDR1 is MNHEY and CDR2 is SMNVEV (reference sequence). The CDR3 loop spans 14 amino acids. The CDR3 protein is CASSLVGGNQPQQF. The CDR3 DNA reads as TGTGCCAGCAGTTTAGTAGGAGGCAATCAGCCCCAGCAGTTT.

Concerning this clonotype itself: This may stem from a read error, because a much larger clone lies one nucleotide away. The chain couples TRBV7-2 to TRBJ2-3; TRBD2 matches 8 bases. CDR1 is SGHTA and CDR2 is FQGNSA in the germline V gene. This CDR3 contains 15 residues. Trimming took 5 bases from V and 4 from J; bases not matched to a gene: 8. Written as DNA, the CDR3 is TGTGCCAGCAGCACCGTAGCGGGGCGGGCAGATACGCAGTATTTT. Protein: CASSTVAGRADTQYF.

The chain is built from TRBV27 and TRBJ2-5; no clear D. The CDR3 consists of 15 residues. Looked up from germline, CDR1 is MNHEY and CDR2 is SMNVEV (reference sequence). Trimming removed 5 bases from V and 2 bases from J, with 15 bases in between. For the CDR3, the DNA is TGTGCCAGCAGTCCTATTGGCCGCACTCAAGAGACCCAGTACTTC. It yields the protein CASSPIGRTQETQYF.

This clonotype has more than one count but fewer than ten. This chain joins TRBV19 and TRBJ2-2, with D possibly TRBD2 on 5 matching bases. The V gene's germline CDR1 is LNHDA and CDR2 SQIVND (reference sequence). The V gene lost 7 bases and the J gene lost 4 bases, with 16 bases spanning the gap. The CDR3 loop spans 15 amino acids. Here the CDR3 reads CASKRQADTTGELFF. The CDR3 bases are TGTGCCAGTAAGCGGCAGGCCGACACCACCGGGGAGCTGTTTTTT.

This clonotype was recorded at least ten times. The DNA of the CDR3 is TGCGCCAGCAGCTTGGATTGGGGGGGCGGCTCAGATACGCAGTATTTT. Protein sequence: CASSLDWGGGSDTQYF. The genes are TRBV5-1 and TRBJ2-3; D is possibly TRBD2 (7 bases). Germline lookup yields CDR1 SGHRS and CDR2 YFSETQ. V lost 0 bases, J lost 4 bases, and 15 bases lay in between. The CDR3 has 16 residues.

In this sample, this clonotype turned up many times. The gene calls are TRBV28 and TRBJ2-7; D ambiguous. V was shortened by 8 bases and J by 0 bases, with 8 bases between the two germline ends. The CDR3 spans 12 residues. The V gene's germline CDR1 is MDHEN and CDR2 SYDVKM. Here the CDR3 DNA reads TGTGCCAGCGGAGACTTCTCCTACGAGCAGTACTTC. Its protein product is CASGDFSYEQYF.

Remarks on this clonotype: With a much larger clone just one base away, this may be a read error. CDR3: CASSYRALYNEQLF. The CDR3 nucleotides are TGTGCCAGCAGTTACCGGGCCCTCTACAATGAGCAGCTCTTC. The rearrangement links TRBV27 to TRBJ2-1; no clear D gene. Germline CDR1 and CDR2: MNHEY and SMNVEV (reference sequence). The CDR3 is 14 residues long.

This clonotype was counted only a few times. The chain combines TRBV4-3 with TRBJ1-6; 10 bases fit TRBD1. Germline V CDR1 and CDR2: LGHNA, YSLEER. The CDR3 covers 15 residues. Losses at the gene ends were 1 base for V and 9 bases for J; bases not matched to a gene: 3. CDR3 sequence reads: CASSQVRTGGSPLHF. CDR3 coding DNA: TGCGCCAGCAGCCAAGTCAGGACAGGGGGTTCACCCCTCCACTTT.

There are many counts of this clonotype. The rearrangement joins TRBV23-1 to TRBJ2-3, with 7 positions matching TRBD2. TRBV23-1 is an ORF, and what it does is uncertain. The CDR3 runs 15 residues. Unmatched junction bases numbered 8, after V lost 7 bases and J lost 1 base. The CDR3 nucleotides are TGCGCCAGCACCCCGAGCGGGGAAGGCACAGATACGCAGTATTTT. This encodes CASTPSGEGTDTQYF.

This clonotype was counted many times. CDR3 nucleotide sequence: TGTGCCAGCAGCATCCAACAGGCTGGCGGGGCCAACGTCCTGACTTTC. It encodes CASSIQQAGGANVLTF. The chain combines TRBV13 with TRBJ2-6, with TRBD1 as a possible D gene (5 bases). CDR3 length equals 16 residues. The V and J ends lost 5 bases and 4 bases respectively, with 15 bases between them. Germline V gene data show CDR1 as PRHDT and CDR2 as FYEKMQ (reference sequence).

This clonotype was detected many times. The chain employs TRBV7-2 and TRBJ2-7; D is unresolved. Trimming removed 4 bases at V and 3 bases at J, with 10 bases between. The CDR3 has 13 amino acids. Looked up from germline, CDR1 is SGHTA and CDR2 is FQGNSA. DNA of the CDR3: TGTGCCAGCAGCTCGTTTCCGAACTACGAGCAGTACTTC. Translating gives CASSSFPNYEQYF.

This sequence joins TRBV5-6 and TRBJ2-5, with 7 bases identical to TRBD1. The germline V gene has CDR1 SGHDT and CDR2 YYEEEE. The CDR3 extends over 15 amino acids. J lost 4 bases, V lost 4 bases, and 10 bases had no gene match. The CDR3 is CASSTRDSIGETQYF. CDR3 DNA sequence: TGTGCCAGCAGCACCCGGGACAGCATTGGAGAGACCCAGTACTTC. Looking up the rest from reference TRBV5-6 and TRBJ2-5 gives the full variable domain: DAGVTQSPTHLIKTRGQQVTLRCSPKSGHDTVSWYQQALGQGPQFIFQYYEEEERQRGNFPDRFSGHQFPNYSSELNVNALLLGDSALYLCASSTRDSIGETQYFGPGTRLLVL.

A word on this clonotype: A read error may be the cause here, since a much bigger clone is one base away. CDR3 bases: TGTGTCTGGAGTGTACTGGGGGGTCACGAGCAGTACTTC. This gives the protein CVWSVLGGHEQYF. The chain has TRBV30 and TRBJ2-7; possible D gene TRBD2, 6 bases. Germline-derived CDR1 and CDR2 are GTSNPN and SVGIG (reference sequence). The CDR3 loop spans 13 amino acids. The full variable domain, completed using reference TRBV30 and TRBJ2-7, is SQTIHQWPATLVQPVGSPLSLECTVEGTSNPNLYWYRQAAGRGLQLLFYSVGIGQISSEVPQNLSASRPQDRQFILSSKKLLLSDSGFYLCVWSVLGGHEQYFGPGTRLTVT.

The sample holds many counts of this clonotype. This chain connects TRBV28 to TRBJ2-7; D tentatively fits TRBD1 or TRBD2 (6 bases each). Germline CDR1 is MDHEN and CDR2 is SYDVKM. The CDR3 is 14 amino acids. The V gene lost 3 bases and the J gene lost 2 bases, with 11 bases spanning the gap. The CDR3: CASSFSGATYEQYF. Written as DNA, the CDR3 is TGTGCCAGCAGTTTTTCGGGGGCGACCTACGAGCAGTACTTC.

This clonotype was found once. The chain is built from TRBV11-3 and TRBJ2-2, with D hard to call. The CDR3 is 18 amino acids. V dropped 3 bases and J dropped 0 bases, with 17 bases sitting between them. CDR1 is SGHNT, CDR2 YENEEA, per germline. CDR3 residues: CASSLRQADLSNTGELFF. The CDR3 DNA reads as TGTGCCAGCAGCTTGCGGCAGGCCGACCTTTCGAACACCGGGGAGCTGTTTTTT.

The rearrangement links TRBV27 to TRBJ2-7, with 15 bases identical to TRBD2. Germline CDR1 is MNHEY and CDR2 is SMNVEV (reference sequence). The V gene end was trimmed by 4 bases and the J gene end by 10 bases; junction bases not matched to a gene: 11. The CDR3 runs 16 residues. CDR3 protein: CASSSSGTSGRWDQYF. The CDR3 DNA sequence: TGTGCCAGCAGTTCCTCCGGGACTAGCGGGAGGTGGGACCAGTACTTC.

This clonotype was counted a few times. The chain recombines TRBV3-1 with TRBJ2-5; a weak D match, TRBD1 (7 bases). The length of the CDR3 is 15 residues. Germline V gives CDR1 LGHDT, CDR2 YNNKEL (reference sequence). V was pared by 3 bases and J by 0 bases, with 11 bases between. CDR3 bases: TGTGCCAGCAGCCAGACAGGGACTGACCAAGAGACCCAGTACTTC. It yields the protein CASSQTGTDQETQYF.

This clonotype showed up many times. The chain links TRBV12-5 to TRBJ2-3, with 8 bases matching TRBD2. Germline V gene lookup returns CDR1 LGHNT and CDR2 FRNRAP. V trimming: 2 bases; J trimming: 2 bases; junction bases outside the gene matches: 6. This CDR3 has 16 amino acids. CDR3 amino acids: CASGLHGGAVTDTQYF. CDR3 DNA sequence: TGTGCTAGTGGTTTGCACGGGGGGGCCGTCACAGATACGCAGTATTTT. The entire variable domain, with the rest obtained from reference TRBV12-5 and TRBJ2-3, is as follows: DARVTQTPRHKVTEMGQEVTMRCQPILGHNTVFWYRQTMMQGLELLAYFRNRAPLDDSGMPKDRFSAEMPDATLATLKIQPSEPRDSAVYFCASGLHGGAVTDTQYFGPGTRLTVL.

V is TRBV27 and J is TRBJ1-4; no clear D gene. The V and J ends lost 5 bases and 0 bases respectively, with 16 bases between them. This CDR3 contains 17 residues. The germline gives CDR1 MNHEY, CDR2 SMNVEV (reference sequence). In nucleotides, the CDR3 is TGTGCCAGCAGTACCTGGGCCGATTCTACAACTAATGAAAAACTGTTTTTT. It codes for CASSTWADSTTNEKLFF.

The table lists this clonotype with many counts. The rearrangement joins TRBV28 to TRBJ2-7; 9 nucleotides line up with TRBD1. There are 13 residues in the CDR3. J gave up 3 bases and V 5 bases, and 2 bases lay outside the gene matches. From germline, CDR1 is MDHEN and CDR2 SYDVKM. CDR3 nucleotide sequence: TGTGCCAGCAGTAACAGGGGGCTCTACGAGCAGTACTTC. Amino acid sequence: CASSNRGLYEQYF. The entire variable domain, with the rest obtained from reference TRBV28 and TRBJ2-7, is as follows: DVKVTQSSRYLVKRTGEKVFLECVQDMDHENMFWYRQDPGLGLRLIYFSYDVKMKEKGDIPEGYSVSREKKERFSLILESASTNQTSMYLCASSNRGLYEQYFGPGTRLTVT.